The T cell receptor (beta chain) under discussion was sequenced for a study of blood T cell repertoires in COVID-19. Repertoires were generated with immunoSEQ multiplex PCR, while TCRdb's copy carries only in-frame clones and drops some. The sample records some 220,000 clones, about 81% being singletons. Trimming took 3 bases from V and 2 from J, leaving 13 bases between them. Looked up from germline, CDR1 is LNHDA and CDR2 is SQIVND (reference sequence). The CDR3 is 15 residues long. The chain couples TRBV19 to TRBJ1-2, with D possibly TRBD1 on 5 matching bases. The origin of this receptor is a woman aged 70 to 79 with COVID-19, enrolled during active disease. Sequences were obtained from peripheral blood. The CDR3 DNA sequence: TGTGCCAGTAGTATTCAAGGAAAGGGGAACTATGGCTACACCTTC. It specifies CASSIQGKGNYGYTF. Complete variable domain (other parts from reference TRBV19 and TRBJ1-2): DGGITQSPKYLFRKEGQNVTLSCEQNLNHDAMYWYRQDPGQGLRLIYYSQIVNDFQKGDIAEGYSVSREKKESFPLTVTSAQKNPTAFYLCASSIQGKGNYGYTFGSGTRLTVV.